The 8 T cell receptor beta chains reported below all come from one sample, sequenced in a study of OX40 agonist ivuxolimab in advanced cancers. Method: immunoSEQ multiplex PCR; TCRdb's copy keeps in-frame clones and lacks some. The sample yields around 44,000 clones, about 86% seen once. The sequences come from CD4+ or CD8+ T cells sorted from blood, collected in a trial of the OX40 agonist ivuxolimab. Receptor source: an adult with an advanced solid tumor such as melanoma, head and neck, liver or kidney cancer.

The chain links TRBV2 to TRBJ2-5; no reliable D call. V shed 3 bases and J shed 2 bases, with 7 bases lying between them. The length of the CDR3 is 13 residues. Germline-derived CDR1 and CDR2 are SNHLY and FYNNEI. The CDR3 reads CASSDRQQETQYF. CDR3 sequence (DNA): TGTGCCAGCAGTGATAGACAACAAGAGACCCAGTACTTC.

The chain uses TRBV7-9 and TRBJ2-1; no definite D call. This CDR3 has 12 amino acids. V shed 1 base and J shed 8 bases, with 6 bases lying between them. CDR1 is SEHNR, CDR2 FQNEAQ, per germline (reference sequence). As DNA, the CDR3 is TGTGCCAGCAGCTTAGGCGAGGATGAGCAGTTCTTC. This encodes CASSLGEDEQFF.

The V gene is TRBV5-6, the J gene TRBJ1-6; TRBD1 matches 7 bases. Trimming at V came to 3 bases and at J to 4 bases, leaving 4 bases not matched to a gene. The CDR3 length is 15 residues. CDR1 SGHDT and CDR2 YYEEEE come from the germline V gene. CDR3 DNA sequence: TGTGCCAGCAGCTCGGACAGGAGATATAATTCACCCCTCCACTTT. This gives the protein CASSSDRRYNSPLHF.

The chain recombines TRBV6-5 with TRBJ1-3; no definite D call. Germline V gene data show CDR1 as MNHEY and CDR2 as SVGAGI. V lost 5 bases and J lost 4, with 6 bases in between. The CDR3 length is 12 residues. CDR3 coding DNA: TGTGCCAGCAGTACCCCCGGAAACACCATATATTTT. Protein sequence: CASSTPGNTIYF.

This chain connects TRBV19 to TRBJ1-2; tentative D call: TRBD1 (6 bases). The CDR3 extends over 18 amino acids. V gave up 9 bases and J gave up 4 bases, with 30 bases separating them. Germline values: CDR1 LNHDA, CDR2 SQIVND (reference sequence). The CDR3 sequence is CASFPRGANREGFYGYTF. Here the CDR3 DNA reads TGTGCCAGCTTCCCTCGCGGGGCAAACAGGGAGGGGTTCTATGGCTACACCTTC.

V and J are TRBV9 and TRBJ1-2, with D unresolved. The germline gives CDR1 SGDLS, CDR2 YYNGEE. V dropped 3 bases and J dropped 7 bases, with 19 bases sitting between them. The CDR3 has 15 amino acids. The CDR3 protein is CASSANRGKGGGYTF. CDR3 nucleotides: TGTGCCAGCAGCGCGAACCGGGGAAAAGGCGGTGGCTACACCTTC. Full variable domain (remainder filled in from reference TRBV9 and TRBJ1-2): DSGVTQTPKHLITATGQRVTLRCSPRSGDLSVYWYQQSLDQGLQFLIQYYNGEERAKGNILERFSAQQFPDLHSELNLSSLELGDSALYFCASSANRGKGGGYTFGSGTRLTVV.

This CDR3 is CASSHETSASYNEQFF. The CDR3 region has the DNA TGTGCCAGCAGCCACGAGACTAGCGCCAGCTACAATGAGCAGTTCTTC. The gene calls are TRBV14 and TRBJ2-1; TRBD2 matches 8 bases. V trimming: 3 bases; J trimming: 3 bases; junction bases outside the gene matches: 7. The CDR3 has 16 amino acids. Germline V gene lookup returns CDR1 SGHDN and CDR2 FVKESK.

The chain couples TRBV6-1 to TRBJ1-5; D call uncertain. The CDR3 covers 14 residues. Trimming pared 2 bases from V and 6 bases from J, leaving 11 bases between. The germline V gene has CDR1 MNHNS and CDR2 SASEGT. In nucleotides, the CDR3 is TGTGCCAGCAGTGAAAGGCGTGCGTTTCAGCCCCAGCATTTT. Encoded protein: CASSERRAFQPQHF.